The clone carrying this TCR beta chain has just a few counts. Researchers prepared the TCRbeta library using unique molecular identifiers, the study reports. One entry per CDR3 protein results from TCRdb running MiXCR on the PCR reads. The repertoire holds nearly 550,000 distinct CDR3 sequences, with about 17% as singletons. The length of the CDR3 is 15 residues. Trimming took off 3 bases at V and 0 bases at J, with 9 bases between the two ends. CDR1 and CDR2 from the germline V gene are MGHRA and YSYEKL. This entry is derived from a study of T-cell reconstitution after alpha-beta-depleted transplantation in children.

The chain links TRBV4-1 to TRBJ2-1; D could derive from TRBD1 or TRBD2 (5 bases each). The TCR comes from a human donor who donated a stem cell graft to a child with acute lymphoblastic leukemia. The source was PBMCs from the stem cell graft donor, collected from the stem cell graft. In nucleotides, the CDR3 is TGCGCCAGCAGCCACGGGACGGTCTCCTACAATGAGCAGTTCTTC. Translated: CASSHGTVSYNEQFF.